The clone carrying this T cell receptor beta chain was seen just once. The sample originates from a study of blood T cell repertoires in COVID-19. Under the authors' procedure: Amplification of reference gene primers provided the estimated nucleated cell counts. Measured with immunoSEQ multiplex PCR; TCRdb has only the in-frame clones, and not every one. V, J and clone size are those of that table, while D and trimming were read from the DNA. The table includes hundreds of thousands of clones, 87% detected once. Sequencing input: peripheral blood. The source of this sequence is a woman between 35 and 50 years old who had recovered from COVID-19.

This CDR3 is CASSVTRLEQFF. The CDR3 nucleotides read TGTGCCAGCAGCGTGACTAGGTTAGAGCAGTTCTTC. This chain connects TRBV12-3 or TRBV12-4 to TRBJ2-1; D may be TRBD2 (6 bases). The V end was cut by 6 bases, the J end by 10 bases, with 13 bases between. The CDR3 is made up of 12 amino acids.